This is a list of T cell receptor beta chains from one sample in a study of CXCR3-negative and CXCR3-positive naive CD8 T cells. TCRdb reprocessed the 5' RACE reads, keeping one entry per CDR3 protein, no DNA. The table for this sample gives tens of thousands of distinct CDR3 sequences. The sequenced sample consisted of naive CXCR3- CD8+ T cells from blood. These receptors were obtained from a human donor in good health. Some clones in this sample may be carry-over from other donors' samples. Both conserved end residues are part of each CDR3. For some rows the clone size is stated as once, few or many, or as a class when expanded; others skip it.

size: NA; J: TRBJ2-3; length: 13; V: TRBV28; CDR3: CASSFLGPDTQYF
size: NA; J: TRBJ2-7; length: 13; V: TRBV4-3; CDR3: CASSQTGTYEQYF
size: NA; J: TRBJ2-1; length: 11; V: TRBV24-1; CDR3: CATSRRNEQFF
size: NA; J: TRBJ2-5; length: 12; V: TRBV29-1; CDR3: CSVVWRGETQYF
size: NA; J: TRBJ1-5; length: 14; V: TRBV27; CDR3: CASSLSGSNQPQHF
size: medium-sized; J: TRBJ2-1; length: 16; V: TRBV7-3; CDR3: CASSLVGATSINEQFF
size: NA; J: TRBJ2-7; length: 12; V: TRBV7-6; CDR3: CASSFSGREQYF
size: medium-sized; J: TRBJ1-1; length: 15; V: TRBV20-1; CDR3: CSARVVGRANTEAFF
size: NA; J: TRBJ1-1; length: 14; V: TRBV5-1; CDR3: CASSLGDGGPEAFF
size: NA; J: TRBJ2-4; length: 17; V: TRBV5-4; CDR3: CASSFTPGGEAKNIQYF
size: NA; J: TRBJ2-5; length: 17; V: TRBV7-9; CDR3: CASSQIGPTGGEETQYF
size: NA; J: TRBJ2-7; length: 15; V: TRBV14; CDR3: CASSRVAALSYEQYF
size: NA; J: TRBJ1-1; length: 15; V: TRBV6-5; CDR3: CASSLDAGGNTEAFF
size: NA; J: TRBJ2-5; length: 15; V: TRBV7-9; CDR3: CASSATRQLQETQYF
size: NA; J: TRBJ2-7; length: 16; V: TRBV20-1; CDR3: CSARRLGQLNSYEQYF
size: NA; J: TRBJ2-1; length: 14; V: TRBV7-3; CDR3: CASSLTDRGREQFF
size: NA; J: TRBJ2-2; length: 15; V: TRBV29-1; CDR3: CSVEGAGINTGELFF
size: NA; J: TRBJ2-3; length: 15; V: TRBV7-2; CDR3: CASSFGGGYTDTQYF
size: NA; J: TRBJ2-7; length: 13; V: TRBV7-9; CDR3: CASSLVPGSEQYF
size: NA; J: TRBJ2-2; length: 16; V: TRBV12-3/TRBV12-4; CDR3: CASSRTGVLSTGELFF
size: NA; J: TRBJ2-1; length: 13; V: TRBV5-6; CDR3: CASSLQGAGEQFF
size: NA; J: TRBJ2-1; length: 13; V: TRBV12-3/TRBV12-4; CDR3: CASSSSGSYEQFF
size: NA; J: TRBJ2-1; length: 16; V: TRBV27; CDR3: CASSPQAVASYNEQFF
size: NA; J: TRBJ2-1; length: 17; V: TRBV7-9; CDR3: CASSEADQGKGYNEQFF
size: NA; J: TRBJ2-4; length: 16; V: TRBV3-1; CDR3: CASSHLNSGQPNIQYF
size: NA; J: TRBJ2-1; length: 13; V: TRBV5-1; CDR3: CASSGGGDNEQFF
size: NA; J: TRBJ2-1; length: 17; V: TRBV10-3; CDR3: CAISESYGSGGQNEQFF
size: NA; J: TRBJ1-1; length: 15; V: TRBV7-9; CDR3: CASSSSDGLNTEAFF
size: NA; J: TRBJ1-2; length: 13; V: TRBV28; CDR3: CASRPYPEGSYTF
size: NA; J: TRBJ2-3; length: 18; V: TRBV3-1; CDR3: CASSHWTSGWGTTDTQYF
size: NA; J: TRBJ1-1; length: 14; V: TRBV6-2/TRBV6-3; CDR3: CASSYELMNTEAFF
size: NA; J: TRBJ2-7; length: 15; V: TRBV29-1; CDR3: CSVVLWEGISYEQYF
size: NA; J: TRBJ2-2; length: 12; V: TRBV28; CDR3: CASRTDTGELFF
size: NA; J: TRBJ2-7; length: 15; V: TRBV7-9; CDR3: CASSAPGTGGYEQYF
size: NA; J: TRBJ2-1; length: 14; V: TRBV5-6; CDR3: CASSLDLGANEQFF
size: NA; J: TRBJ2-7; length: 17; V: TRBV7-8; CDR3: CASSLDPPGSSSYEQYF
size: NA; J: TRBJ2-1; length: 15; V: TRBV29-1; CDR3: CSVDPLAASYNEQFF
size: NA; J: TRBJ1-1; length: 13; V: TRBV29-1; CDR3: CSVLTALNTEAFF
size: NA; J: TRBJ2-2; length: 16; V: TRBV7-9; CDR3: CASSLAGLAGVGELFF
size: NA; J: TRBJ1-1; length: 15; V: TRBV20-1; CDR3: CSAIRPGARTHEAFF
size: NA; J: TRBJ2-5; length: 14; V: TRBV28; CDR3: CASSSRGEVETQYF
size: NA; J: TRBJ2-3; length: 17; V: TRBV12-3/TRBV12-4; CDR3: CASSFPSSGGYTDTQYF
size: NA; J: TRBJ1-3; length: 17; V: TRBV12-3/TRBV12-4; CDR3: CASRELAEPYPGNTIYF
size: NA; J: TRBJ1-1; length: 15; V: TRBV29-1; CDR3: CSVEDRMGEGTEAFF
size: NA; J: TRBJ1-5; length: 14; V: TRBV7-8; CDR3: CASSLGGANQPQHF
size: NA; J: TRBJ2-7; length: 11; V: TRBV29-1; CDR3: CSVFNTYEQYF
size: NA; J: TRBJ2-7; length: 15; V: TRBV28; CDR3: CASSDGRDGFYEQYF
size: NA; J: TRBJ2-6; length: 15; V: TRBV6-2/TRBV6-3; CDR3: CASSRGTGGANVLTF
size: NA; J: TRBJ2-7; length: 15; V: TRBV7-8; CDR3: CASSDLGTGYYEQYF
size: NA; J: TRBJ2-7; length: 13; V: TRBV19; CDR3: CASSIAGIGEQYF
size: NA; J: TRBJ2-7; length: 16; V: TRBV20-1; CDR3: CSARETDTEVSYEQYF
size: NA; J: TRBJ1-5; length: 14; V: TRBV27; CDR3: CASSLIGRNQPQHF
size: NA; J: TRBJ2-7; length: 13; V: TRBV29-1; CDR3: CSVEGQGTYEQYF
size: NA; J: TRBJ2-5; length: 17; V: TRBV27; CDR3: CASSQLGLAGVGETQYF
size: NA; J: TRBJ2-7; length: 12; V: TRBV7-9; CDR3: CASSTQGYEQYF
size: NA; J: TRBJ2-7; length: 14; V: TRBV7-2; CDR3: CASSRGDTPYEQYF
size: NA; J: TRBJ1-2; length: 15; V: TRBV10-3; CDR3: CAISGTGTGRYGYTF